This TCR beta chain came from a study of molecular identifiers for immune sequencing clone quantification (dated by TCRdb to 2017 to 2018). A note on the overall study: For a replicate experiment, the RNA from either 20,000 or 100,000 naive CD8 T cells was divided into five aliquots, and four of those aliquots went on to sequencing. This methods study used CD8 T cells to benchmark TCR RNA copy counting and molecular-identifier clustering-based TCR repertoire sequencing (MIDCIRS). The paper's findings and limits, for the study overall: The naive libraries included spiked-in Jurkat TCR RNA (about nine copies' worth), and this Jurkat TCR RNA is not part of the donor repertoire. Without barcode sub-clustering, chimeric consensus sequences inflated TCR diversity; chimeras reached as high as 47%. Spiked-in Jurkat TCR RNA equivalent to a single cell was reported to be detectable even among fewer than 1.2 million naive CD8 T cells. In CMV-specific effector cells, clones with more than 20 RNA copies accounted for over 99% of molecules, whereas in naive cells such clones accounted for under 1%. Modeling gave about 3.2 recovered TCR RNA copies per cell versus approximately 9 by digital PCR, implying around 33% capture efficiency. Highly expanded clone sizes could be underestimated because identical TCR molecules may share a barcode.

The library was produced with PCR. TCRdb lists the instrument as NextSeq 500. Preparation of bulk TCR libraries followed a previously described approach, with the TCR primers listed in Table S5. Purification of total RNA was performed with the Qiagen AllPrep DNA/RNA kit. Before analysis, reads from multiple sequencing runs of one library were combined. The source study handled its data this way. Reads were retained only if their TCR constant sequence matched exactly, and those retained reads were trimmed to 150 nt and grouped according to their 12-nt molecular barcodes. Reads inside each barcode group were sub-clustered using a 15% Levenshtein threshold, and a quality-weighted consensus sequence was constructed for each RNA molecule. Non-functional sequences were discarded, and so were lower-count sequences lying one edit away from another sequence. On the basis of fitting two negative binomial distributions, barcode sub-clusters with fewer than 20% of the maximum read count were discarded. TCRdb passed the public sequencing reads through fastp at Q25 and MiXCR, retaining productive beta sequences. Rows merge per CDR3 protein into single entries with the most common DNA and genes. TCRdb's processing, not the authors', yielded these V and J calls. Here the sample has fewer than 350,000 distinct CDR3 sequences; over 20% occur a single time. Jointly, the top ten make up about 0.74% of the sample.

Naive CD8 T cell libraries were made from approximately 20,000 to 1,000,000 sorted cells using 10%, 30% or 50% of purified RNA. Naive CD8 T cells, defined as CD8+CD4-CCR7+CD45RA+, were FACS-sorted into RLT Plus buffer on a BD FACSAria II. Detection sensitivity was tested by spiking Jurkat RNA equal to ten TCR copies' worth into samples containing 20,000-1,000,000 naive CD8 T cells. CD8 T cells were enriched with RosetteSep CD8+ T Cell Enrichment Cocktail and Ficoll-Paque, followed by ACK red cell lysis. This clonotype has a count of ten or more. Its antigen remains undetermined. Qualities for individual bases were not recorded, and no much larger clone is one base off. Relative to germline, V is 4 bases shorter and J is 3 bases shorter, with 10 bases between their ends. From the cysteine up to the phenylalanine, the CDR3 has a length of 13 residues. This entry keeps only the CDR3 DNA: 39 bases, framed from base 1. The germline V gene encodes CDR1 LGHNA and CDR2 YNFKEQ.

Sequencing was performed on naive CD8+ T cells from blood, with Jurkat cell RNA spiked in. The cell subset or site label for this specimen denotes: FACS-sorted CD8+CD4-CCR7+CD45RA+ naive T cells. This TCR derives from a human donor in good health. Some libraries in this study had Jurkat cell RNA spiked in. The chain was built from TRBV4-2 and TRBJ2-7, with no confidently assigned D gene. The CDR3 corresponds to CASSPYGGYEQYF. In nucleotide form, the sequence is TGTGCCAGCAGCCCCTACGGCGGCTACGAGCAGTACTTC.